A single sample gave rise to the 15 T cell receptor beta chains below, sequenced in a study of cytomegalovirus exposure and HLA in healthy donors (dated by TCRdb to the late 2010s). The library was obtained by the immunoSEQ multiplex PCR assay. The multiplex PCR relied on a mix of 60 forward primers for TCR Vbeta segments and 13 reverse primers for TCR Jbeta segments. Not all clones reach the TCRdb copy of this immuneACCESS table, which keeps in-frame sequences only. Checked studies attribute under half of the gap to unresolved V genes and leave the rest unexplained. Counted in this sample were 120,000 to 150,000 clones; 79% of them appeared once. About 6.7% of the sample is held by the ten biggest clonotypes. Material for sequencing was PBMCs. The source of these receptors is a woman aged 40 to 50 in good health and CMV-seropositive.

The CDR3 is CASTPDRAGNTIYF. The DNA of the CDR3 is TGTGCCAGCACCCCGGACAGGGCTGGAAACACCATATATTTT. The chain combines TRBV7-2 with TRBJ1-3; 8 nucleotides agree with TRBD1. The V and J ends lost 7 bases and 2 bases, in that order; junction bases with no gene match: 4. CDR3 size: 14 residues. CDR1 is SGHTA and CDR2 is FQGNSA in the germline V gene.

The chain recombines TRBV6-6 with TRBJ2-6; D not certain. Per germline, CDR1 MNHNY and CDR2 SVGAGI (reference sequence). Trimming removed 5 bases from V and 4 bases from J, with 12 bases in between. This CDR3 comprises 15 residues. The CDR3 nucleotides are TGTGCCAGCAGTCCGAGGCAACCGGGGGCCAACGTCCTGACTTTC. It yields the protein CASSPRQPGANVLTF.

The CDR3 DNA follows: TGTGCCAGCAGTGAAGGACAGACTAGCAATCAGCCCCAGCATTTT. Residues: CASSEGQTSNQPQHF. This sequence joins TRBV6-1 and TRBJ1-5, with a tentative D call TRBD1 (5 bases). The CDR3 is 15 residues long. From germline, CDR1 is MNHNS and CDR2 SASEGT. V shed 1 base and J shed 0 bases, with 7 bases lying between them.

The chain combines TRBV6-1 with TRBJ1-2, with 10 bases aligning to TRBD1. V lost 9 bases, J lost 4 bases, and 5 bases stayed unmatched. CDR1 is MNHNS and CDR2 is SASEGT in the germline V gene. The CDR3 is made up of 13 amino acids. The CDR3 is CASDRGRVYGYTF. For the CDR3, the DNA is TGTGCCAGTGACAGGGGGCGCGTCTATGGCTACACCTTC.

The chain links TRBV29-1 to TRBJ2-3; 8 positions agree with TRBD1. Germline lookup yields CDR1 SQVTM and CDR2 ANQGSEA. The CDR3 runs 14 residues. V was pared by 4 bases and J by 1 base, with 4 bases of the junction left unmatched. For the CDR3, the DNA is TGCAGCGTTGTACAGGGGGTGGGCACAGATACGCAGTATTTT. This translates into CSVVQGVGTDTQYF.

The chain carries TRBV5-5 and TRBJ2-5; tentatively, D is TRBD2 (6 bases). The V gene's germline CDR1 is SGHKS and CDR2 YYEKEE (reference sequence). Trimming removed 5 bases at V and 5 bases at J, with 19 bases between. The CDR3 has 15 residues. The CDR3 loop is CASRGEGRGTETQYF. In nucleotides, the CDR3 is TGTGCCAGCAGGGGAGAGGGGCGGGGAACGGAGACCCAGTACTTC.

The chain employs TRBV28 and TRBJ2-7; D remains unclear. Trimming cost V 10 bases and J 3 bases, with 10 bases left between them. The CDR3 is made up of 11 amino acids. From germline, CDR1 is MDHEN and CDR2 SYDVKM. The CDR3 DNA follows: TGTGCCACCTACAGTTACTACGAGCAGTACTTC. This translates into CATYSYYEQYF.

The chain joins TRBV4-1 to TRBJ2-1, with D possibly matching TRBD2 (6 bases). Germline V gene sequence: CDR1 MGHRA, CDR2 YSYEKL. The V end lost 0 bases, the J end lost 3 bases, and 12 bases lay between the germline ends. The CDR3 has 16 residues. The CDR3, as DNA: TGCGCCAGCAGCCAAGAAGAAGGTAGCGGCTACAATGAGCAGTTCTTC. It translates to CASSQEEGSGYNEQFF.

This clone was picked up a small number of times. This rearrangement joins TRBV14 to TRBJ1-1, with 9 bases that match TRBD1. CDR3 length: 13 residues. Germline trimming cut 8 bases from V and 6 bases from J; bases unmatched to any gene: 7. Germline V gives CDR1 SGHDN, CDR2 FVKESK. Written as DNA, the CDR3 is TGTGCCAGCCAGAGACAGGGGGGTTCTGAAGCTTTCTTT. Amino acid sequence: CASQRQGGSEAFF.

The chain combines TRBV5-1 with TRBJ1-1; 12 bases line up with TRBD1. The length of the CDR3 is 16 residues. Germline CDR1 is SGHRS and CDR2 is YFSETQ. Trimming took 4 bases from V and 4 from J; bases not matched to a gene: 8. CDR3 DNA sequence: TGCGCCAGCAGCCCGGGACAGGGGGCCGGTGGCACTGAAGCTTTCTTT. Translation: CASSPGQGAGGTEAFF.

The table lists this clone with a count of one. The gene calls are TRBV6-1 and TRBJ1-2, with 8 bases that match TRBD1. CDR1 and CDR2 (germline): MNHNS, SASEGT. This CDR3 has 15 residues. J gave up 2 bases and V 6 bases, and 8 bases lay outside the gene matches. Here the CDR3 DNA reads TGTGCCAGCAGGGTAGCAGGGGGCGCGAACTATGGCTACACCTTC. It codes for CASRVAGGANYGYTF.

The chain has TRBV4-2 and TRBJ1-5; 7 bases line up with TRBD1. Germline V gives CDR1 LGHNA, CDR2 YNFKEQ. With 3 bases clipped from V and 3 bases from J, the junction kept 14 bases outside the gene matches. This CDR3 comprises 18 residues. The DNA for the CDR3 is TGTGCCAGCAGCCATGGAACAGGGGCCTTACTCACCAATCAGCCCCAGCATTTT. Translating gives CASSHGTGALLTNQPQHF.

The V and J genes are TRBV9 and TRBJ2-3; weak D call: TRBD1 (7 bases). Between the trimmed V and J ends, which lost 6 bases and 1 base, there was a span of 21 bases. The germline V gene has CDR1 SGDLS and CDR2 YYNGEE. The CDR3 runs to 17 residues. CDR3 DNA: TGTGCCAGCAACTTCCCCTTAGGAGGGGGCGGCACAGATACGCAGTATTTT. Its protein product is CASNFPLGGGGTDTQYF.

The genes are TRBV7-9 and TRBJ1-2, with D perhaps matching TRBD1 (5 bases). Trimming shortened V by 5 bases and J by 2 bases, and 12 bases separated the two germline ends. The CDR3 sequence is 14 residues long. Germline CDR1 SEHNR, CDR2 FQNEAQ (reference sequence). CDR3 region: CASSAQTGNYGYTF. The CDR3 DNA is TGTGCCAGCAGCGCCCAAACAGGAAACTATGGCTACACCTTC.

The chain uses TRBV7-9 and TRBJ2-1, with 7 nucleotides matching TRBD2. There are 16 residues in the CDR3. The V segment lost 5 bases and the J segment 6 bases; nucleotides outside the gene matches: 13. Germline V gene sequence: CDR1 SEHNR, CDR2 FQNEAQ (reference sequence). The CDR3 spells CASSDGSGGTANEQFF. The CDR3 region has the DNA TGTGCCAGCAGCGATGGATCGGGGGGTACGGCCAATGAGCAGTTCTTC. The full variable domain, rest sourced from reference TRBV7-9 and TRBJ2-1, is DTGVSQNPRHKITKRGQNVTFRCDPISEHNRLYWYRQTLGQGPEFLTYFQNEAQLEKSRLLSDRFSAERPKGSFSTLEIQRTEQGDSAMYLCASSDGSGGTANEQFFGPGTRLTVL.